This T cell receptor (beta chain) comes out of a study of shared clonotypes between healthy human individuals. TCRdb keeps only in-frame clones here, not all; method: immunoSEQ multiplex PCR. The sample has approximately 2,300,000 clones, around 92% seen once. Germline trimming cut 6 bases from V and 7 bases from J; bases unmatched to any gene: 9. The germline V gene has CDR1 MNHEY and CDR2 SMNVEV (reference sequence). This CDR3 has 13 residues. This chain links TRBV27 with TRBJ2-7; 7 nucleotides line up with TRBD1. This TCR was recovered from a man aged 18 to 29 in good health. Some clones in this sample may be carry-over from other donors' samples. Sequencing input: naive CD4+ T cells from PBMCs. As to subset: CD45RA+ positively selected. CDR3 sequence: CASSRTGDKEQYF. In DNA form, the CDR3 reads TGTGCCAGCAGCAGGACAGGCGATAAAGAGCAGTACTTC.